What follows are 23 T cell receptor beta chains derived from one specimen sequenced in a study of cytomegalovirus exposure and HLA in healthy donors. The PCR ran on 60 Vbeta and 13 Jbeta primers. TCRdb keeps only in-frame clones here, not all; method: immunoSEQ multiplex PCR. The sample lists around 50,000 clones; roughly 80% were seen once. Input material: PBMCs. These receptor sequences come from a man aged 40-49 years in good health and CMV-seronegative.

The rearrangement joins TRBV5-4 to TRBJ2-5; 12 nucleotides match TRBD2. Germline values: CDR1 SGHNT, CDR2 YYREEE (reference sequence). J was trimmed by 5 bases and V by 4 bases; bases with no gene match: 9. This CDR3 has 16 amino acids. The CDR3 sequence is CASSATSGGLLETQYF. The CDR3, as DNA: TGTGCCAGCAGCGCCACTAGCGGGGGGCTTTTGGAGACCCAGTACTTC.

This clone has a handful of counts. CDR3 loop: CASSQDTIDEQFF. Written as DNA, the CDR3 is TGCGCCAGCAGCCAAGATACTATCGACGAGCAGTTCTTC. The chain combines TRBV4-3 with TRBJ2-1; unclear D gene. Per the germline V gene, CDR1 is LGHNA and CDR2 is YSLEER. V lost 0 bases, J lost 10 bases, and 10 bases lay in between. CDR3 length equals 13 residues.

This clone has just a few counts. V gene TRBV6-1 combines with J gene TRBJ1-4; possible D gene TRBD1, 5 bases. This CDR3 has 17 amino acids. The V gene's germline CDR1 is MNHNS and CDR2 SASEGT. V was clipped by 4 bases and J by 0 bases, with 15 bases between them. The CDR3 reads CASSGRWRTTTNEKLFF. DNA for the CDR3: TGTGCCAGCAGTGGTCGGTGGCGGACAACAACTAATGAAAAACTGTTTTTT.

The chain uses TRBV11-3 and TRBJ1-4; a possible D gene is TRBD1 (5 bases). The CDR3 has 16 amino acids. Trimming took 0 bases from V and 8 from J, leaving 16 bases between them. Germline V lookup: CDR1 SGHNT, CDR2 YENEEA. CDR3 protein: CASSLDWSQGLEKLFF. Written as DNA, the CDR3 is TGTGCCAGCAGCTTAGATTGGAGTCAGGGCCTCGAAAAACTGTTTTTT.

V and J are TRBV5-1 and TRBJ1-5, with a possible D match to TRBD1 (6 bases). The ends were cut back, 9 bases at V and 0 bases at J, with 10 bases in the middle. Germline V gene data show CDR1 as SGHRS and CDR2 as YFSETQ. CDR3 length equals 13 residues. This CDR3 is CAKDSYSNQPQHF. CDR3 coding DNA: TGCGCCAAGGACAGTTATAGCAATCAGCCCCAGCATTTT. The full variable domain, in which reference TRBV5-1 and TRBJ1-5 provide the parts outside the CDR3, is KAGVTQTPRYLIKTRGQQVTLSCSPISGHRSVSWYQQTPGQGLQFLFEYFSETQRNKGNFPGRFSGRQFSNSRSEMNVSTLELGDSALYLCAKDSYSNQPQHFGDGTRLSIL.

The chain combines TRBV7-9 with TRBJ1-1; TRBD1 matches at 8 bases. V shed 5 bases and J 7 bases; nucleotides not matched to a gene: 6. This CDR3 comprises 13 residues. Germline lookup yields CDR1 SEHNR and CDR2 FQNEAQ (reference sequence). CDR3 sequence: CASSVIGQGEAFF. CDR3 sequence (DNA): TGTGCCAGCAGCGTGATCGGACAGGGTGAAGCTTTCTTT.

CDR3 sequence reads: CASSPGTALNYGYTF. In DNA form, the CDR3 reads TGTGCCAGCAGCCCTGGGACAGCACTTAACTATGGCTACACCTTC. This sequence joins TRBV5-8 and TRBJ1-2; 7 bases fit TRBD1. Trimming at V came to 4 bases and at J to 1 base, leaving 7 bases not matched to a gene. Germline CDR1 and CDR2: SGHTS and YDEGEE. The CDR3 totals 15 residues.

The chain recombines TRBV30 with TRBJ2-7, with 9 bases matching TRBD2. Looked up from germline, CDR1 is GTSNPN and CDR2 is SVGIG (reference sequence). The CDR3 runs 14 residues. The V and J ends lost 5 bases and 2 bases, in that order; junction bases with no gene match: 7. CDR3 in DNA: TGTGCCTGGTCTCCGGGACTAGCCACCTACGAGCAGTACGTC. This sequence encodes CAWSPGLATYEQYV.

This sequence joins TRBV10-2 and TRBJ1-5, with D hard to call. From germline, CDR1 is WSHSY and CDR2 SAAADI. The CDR3 contains 12 residues. V dropped 7 bases and J dropped 6 bases, with 10 bases sitting between them. The CDR3 DNA sequence: TGCGCCAGCACCGGGGAGGGTCAGCCCCAGCATTTT. This encodes CASTGEGQPQHF.

The rearrangement links TRBV12-5 to TRBJ1-2, with unresolved D. Germline V gene lookup returns CDR1 LGHNT and CDR2 FRNRAP. Trimming removed 7 bases from V and 0 bases from J, with 27 bases in between. The CDR3 is made up of 19 amino acids. CDR3 DNA sequence: TGTGCTAGTGCCCCCTCCCGGAAGGAGGTACTTCCCACTAACTATGGCTACACCTTC. This gives the protein CASAPSRKEVLPTNYGYTF.

The chain uses TRBV5-6 and TRBJ2-3, with no clear D. Germline V gene lookup returns CDR1 SGHDT and CDR2 YYEEEE. Trimming left V 1 base short and J 2 bases short, with 11 bases between. This CDR3 has 15 residues. CDR3 nucleotide sequence: TGTGCCAGCAGCTTGCTGTCAGAATCCACAGATACGCAGTATTTT. As protein: CASSLLSESTDTQYF.

The chain is built from TRBV28 and TRBJ1-2; 9 bases are shared with TRBD1. This CDR3 is built from 13 residues. CDR1 is MDHEN, CDR2 SYDVKM, per germline. Unmatched junction bases numbered 9, after V lost 6 bases and J lost 10 bases. The CDR3: CASSPGQGSFYTF. The CDR3 DNA reads TGTGCCAGCAGCCCGGGACAGGGATCGTTCTACACCTTC.

This chain uses TRBV7-2 with TRBJ2-5, with 9 positions matching TRBD1. The CDR3 totals 14 residues. V shed 5 bases and J 4 bases; nucleotides not matched to a gene: 5. Germline-derived CDR1 and CDR2 are SGHTA and FQGNSA. The CDR3 nucleotides read TGTGCCAGCAGCGACGGGACAGGGAGAGAGACCCAGTACTTC. Translation: CASSDGTGRETQYF.

V is TRBV4-3 and J is TRBJ2-2; TRBD2 agrees at 12 bases. Germline V gene sequence: CDR1 LGHNA, CDR2 YSLEER. After removal of 5 bases from V and 0 bases from J, the junction contained 7 bases not matched to a gene. This CDR3 contains 18 residues. The CDR3 DNA sequence: TGCGCCAGCAGCGAAAGACTAGCGGGGGCCTCGAACACCGGGGAGCTGTTTTTT. This translates into CASSERLAGASNTGELFF.

V usage is TRBV7-8 and J usage is TRBJ1-5; perhaps TRBD1 as D (6 bases). Trimming left V 5 bases short and J 1 base short, with 18 bases between. The CDR3 has 17 residues. In germline, CDR1 is SGHVS, CDR2 FQNEAQ. The CDR3 DNA reads as TGTGCCAGCAGCCCCGGACAGAAGGGTGGGAGCAATCAGCCCCAGCATTTT. Translation: CASSPGQKGGSNQPQHF.

The chain recombines TRBV2 with TRBJ2-6, with TRBD2 matching over 7 bases. The CDR3 has 14 residues. V gave up 7 bases and J gave up 2 bases; unmatched junction bases: 2. Germline V CDR1 and CDR2: SNHLY, FYNNEI. CDR3 in amino acids: CASMTSPGANVLTF. CDR3 bases: TGTGCCAGCATGACTAGCCCTGGGGCCAACGTCCTGACTTTC.

The rearrangement links TRBV11-3 to TRBJ2-3; tentative D call: TRBD2 (5 bases). This CDR3 has 16 amino acids. The V gene's germline CDR1 is SGHNT and CDR2 YENEEA. The V gene lost 5 bases and the J gene lost 2 bases, with 17 bases spanning the gap. The CDR3 protein is CASSHRGSSYTDTQYF. The CDR3 DNA follows: TGTGCCAGCAGCCATCGGGGATCGTCATACACAGATACGCAGTATTTT.

Only a few counts were recorded for this clone. The rearrangement links TRBV4-3 to TRBJ1-4, with D perhaps matching TRBD1 (6 bases). The CDR3 spans 14 residues. The ends were cut back, 6 bases at V and 7 bases at J, with 15 bases in the middle. Germline CDR1 and CDR2: LGHNA and YSLEER. For the CDR3, the DNA is TGCGCCAGCAGTTTAACAGGGTCGGGTGAAAAACTGTTTTTT. Translating gives CASSLTGSGEKLFF.

This clone was counted a few times. V gene TRBV15 combines with J gene TRBJ2-5, with no clear D. The germline V gene encodes CDR1 LNHNV and CDR2 YYDKDF (reference sequence). The V end lost 0 bases, the J end lost 1 base, and 15 bases lay between the germline ends. The CDR3 has 17 amino acids. The CDR3 sequence: CATSRDLQRGSQETQYF. CDR3 DNA: TGTGCCACCAGCAGAGATCTCCAGCGAGGAAGCCAAGAGACCCAGTACTTC.

This rearrangement joins TRBV2 to TRBJ2-7, with TRBD1 matching over 9 bases. Trimming cost V 8 bases and J 3 bases; bases outside gene matches: 5. Germline V gene sequence: CDR1 SNHLY, CDR2 FYNNEI. The CDR3 covers 13 residues. The CDR3 is CASSRDRDYEQYF. The CDR3 nucleotides are TGTGCCAGCTCCAGGGACAGGGACTACGAGCAGTACTTC.

The rearrangement joins TRBV7-2 to TRBJ1-1; D unclear. CDR3 length: 15 amino acids. Germline V gene lookup returns CDR1 SGHTA and CDR2 FQGNSA. The V end lost 5 bases, the J end lost 4 bases, and 17 bases lay between the germline ends. DNA for the CDR3: TGTGCCAGCAGCGCAGAACCCGCAGCGCTCACTGAAGCTTTCTTT. Residues: CASSAEPAALTEAFF.

The rearrangement links TRBV21-1 to TRBJ1-5. TRBV21-1 has pseudogene status. This CDR3 spans 16 amino acids. The CDR3 nucleotides read TGTGCCAGCAGCAAACGAAGGGGGGGTGGCAATCAGCCCCAGCATTTT. This sequence encodes CASSKRRGGGNQPQHF.

The chain joins TRBV7-9 to TRBJ2-7, with D possibly being TRBD1 (6 bases). This CDR3 is built from 14 residues. V was shortened by 7 bases and J by 0 bases, with 13 bases between the two germline ends. CDR1 and CDR2 (germline): SEHNR, FQNEAQ (reference sequence). CDR3 DNA: TGTGCCAGCACCTTCAGGGGAGACTCCTACGAGCAGTACTTC. Protein sequence: CASTFRGDSYEQYF.